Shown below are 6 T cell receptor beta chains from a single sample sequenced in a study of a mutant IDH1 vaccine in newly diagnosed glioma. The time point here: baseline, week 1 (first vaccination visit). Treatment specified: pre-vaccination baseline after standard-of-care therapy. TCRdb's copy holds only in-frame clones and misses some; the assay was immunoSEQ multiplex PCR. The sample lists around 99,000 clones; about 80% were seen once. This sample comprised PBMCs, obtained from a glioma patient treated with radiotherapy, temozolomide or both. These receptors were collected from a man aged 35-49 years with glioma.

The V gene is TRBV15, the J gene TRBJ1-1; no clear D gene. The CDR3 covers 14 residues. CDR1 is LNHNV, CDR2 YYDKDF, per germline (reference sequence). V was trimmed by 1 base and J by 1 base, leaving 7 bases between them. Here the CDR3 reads CATSRGGWNTEAFF. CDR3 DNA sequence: TGTGCCACCAGCAGAGGAGGGTGGAACACTGAAGCTTTCTTT.

CDR3 residues: CASSEQGAVWYEQYF. The CDR3 bases are TGTGCCAGCAGTGAGCAGGGGGCAGTATGGTACGAGCAGTACTTC. V is TRBV25-1 and J is TRBJ2-7, with 8 bases lining up with TRBD1. The V segment lost 3 bases and the J segment 4 bases; nucleotides outside the gene matches: 8. Germline V CDR1 and CDR2: MGHDK, SYGVNS. The CDR3 spans 15 residues.

The CDR3 sequence: CASSLAWRDYEQYF. The CDR3 region has the DNA TGTGCCAGCAGCTTAGCGTGGCGGGACTACGAGCAGTACTTC. This sequence joins TRBV7-2 and TRBJ2-7; a possible D gene is TRBD2 (6 bases). Per the germline V gene, CDR1 is SGHTA and CDR2 is FQGNSA. Trimming left V 0 bases short and J 3 bases short, with 9 bases between. The CDR3 runs 14 residues. Full variable domain (outside the CDR3, taken from reference TRBV7-2 and TRBJ2-7): GAGVSQSPSNKVTEKGKDVELRCDPISGHTALYWYRQSLGQGLEFLIYFQGNSAPDKSGLPSDRFSAERTGGSVSTLTIQRTQQEDSAVYLCASSLAWRDYEQYFGPGTRLTVT.

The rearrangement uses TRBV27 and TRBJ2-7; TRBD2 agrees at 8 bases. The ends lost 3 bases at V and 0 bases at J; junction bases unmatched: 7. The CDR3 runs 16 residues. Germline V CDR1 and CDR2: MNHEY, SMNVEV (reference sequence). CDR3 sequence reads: CASSFLVAGHSYEQYF. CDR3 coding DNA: TGTGCCAGCAGTTTCTTGGTAGCGGGACACTCCTACGAGCAGTACTTC.

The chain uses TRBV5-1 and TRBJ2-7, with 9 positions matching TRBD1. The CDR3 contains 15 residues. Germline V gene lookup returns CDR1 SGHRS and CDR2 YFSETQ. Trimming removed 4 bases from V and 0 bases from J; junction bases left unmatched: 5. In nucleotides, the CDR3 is TGCGCCAGCAGCCGGTCGACAGGGGGCTCCTACGAGCAGTACTTC. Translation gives CASSRSTGGSYEQYF. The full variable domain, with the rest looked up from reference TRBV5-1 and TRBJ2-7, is KAGVTQTPRYLIKTRGQQVTLSCSPISGHRSVSWYQQTPGQGLQFLFEYFSETQRNKGNFPGRFSGRQFSNSRSEMNVSTLELGDSALYLCASSRSTGGSYEQYFGPGTRLTVT.

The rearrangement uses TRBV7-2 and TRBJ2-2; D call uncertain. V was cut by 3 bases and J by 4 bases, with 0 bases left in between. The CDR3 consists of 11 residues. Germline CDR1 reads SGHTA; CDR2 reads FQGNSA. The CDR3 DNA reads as TGTGCCAGCAGCTTCACCGGGGAGCTGTTTTTT. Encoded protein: CASSFTGELFF.